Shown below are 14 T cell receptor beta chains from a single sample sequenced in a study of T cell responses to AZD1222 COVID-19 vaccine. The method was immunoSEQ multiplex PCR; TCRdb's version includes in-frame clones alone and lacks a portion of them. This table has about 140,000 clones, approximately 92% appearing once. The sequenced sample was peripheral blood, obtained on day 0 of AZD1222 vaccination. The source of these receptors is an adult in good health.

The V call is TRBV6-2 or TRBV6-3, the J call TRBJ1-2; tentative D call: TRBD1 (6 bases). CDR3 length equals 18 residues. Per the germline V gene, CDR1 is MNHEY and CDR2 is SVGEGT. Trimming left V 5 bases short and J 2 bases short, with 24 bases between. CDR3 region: CASSPLPGTGSSNYGYTF. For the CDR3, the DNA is TGTGCCAGCAGTCCCCTCCCGGGAACAGGGAGCTCGAACTATGGCTACACCTTC.

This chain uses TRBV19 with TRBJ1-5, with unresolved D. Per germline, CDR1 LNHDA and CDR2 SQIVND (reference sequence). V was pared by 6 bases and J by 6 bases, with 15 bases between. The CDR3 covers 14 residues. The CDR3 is CASSNWVAGQPQHF. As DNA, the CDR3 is TGTGCCAGTAGCAATTGGGTGGCGGGTCAGCCCCAGCATTTT.

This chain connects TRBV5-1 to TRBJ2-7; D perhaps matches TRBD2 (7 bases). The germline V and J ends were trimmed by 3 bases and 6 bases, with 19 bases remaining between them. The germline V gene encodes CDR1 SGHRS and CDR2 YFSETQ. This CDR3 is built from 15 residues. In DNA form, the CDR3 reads TGCGCCAGCAGCTACGGAACCCGGGGGGCGGGCGAGCAGTACTTC. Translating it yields CASSYGTRGAGEQYF.

As DNA, the CDR3 is TGCGCCAGCAGCCGCCAGACGAACACTGAAGCTTTCTTT. It is translated as CASSRQTNTEAFF. The genes are TRBV5-1 and TRBJ1-1; no definite D call. The CDR3 has 13 residues. The germline CDR1 and CDR2 sequences are SGHRS and YFSETQ. Trimming stripped 4 bases from V and 1 base from J, with 8 bases between.

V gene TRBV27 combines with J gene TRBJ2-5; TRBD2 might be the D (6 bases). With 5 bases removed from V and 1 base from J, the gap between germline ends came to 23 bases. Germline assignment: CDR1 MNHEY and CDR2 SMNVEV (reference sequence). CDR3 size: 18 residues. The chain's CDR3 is CASSIIGAGFDPQETQYF. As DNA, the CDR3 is TGTGCCAGCAGTATAATAGGGGCGGGGTTTGACCCCCAAGAGACCCAGTACTTC.

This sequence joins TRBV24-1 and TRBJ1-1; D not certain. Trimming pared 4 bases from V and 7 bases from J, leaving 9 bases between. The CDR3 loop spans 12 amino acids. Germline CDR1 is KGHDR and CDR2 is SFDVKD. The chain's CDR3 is CATSDPGSEAFF. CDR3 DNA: TGTGCCACCAGTGACCCCGGCAGTGAAGCTTTCTTT.

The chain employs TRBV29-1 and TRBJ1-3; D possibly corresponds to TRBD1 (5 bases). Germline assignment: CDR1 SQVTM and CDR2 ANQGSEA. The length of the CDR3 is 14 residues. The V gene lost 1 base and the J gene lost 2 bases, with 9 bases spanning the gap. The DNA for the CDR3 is TGCAGCGTTGAAGCGTGGGGCCCTGGAAACACCATATATTTT. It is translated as CSVEAWGPGNTIYF.

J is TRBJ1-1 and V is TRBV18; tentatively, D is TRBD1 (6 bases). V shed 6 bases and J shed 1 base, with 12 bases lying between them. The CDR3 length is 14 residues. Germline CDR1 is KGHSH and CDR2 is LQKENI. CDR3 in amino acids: CASSLQGSNTEAFF. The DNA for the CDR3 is TGTGCCAGCTCCCTACAGGGTTCGAACACTGAAGCTTTCTTT.

CDR3 DNA sequence: TGTGCCAGCAGTTACTCTGTAGGCAGGAACAATCAGCCCCAGCATTTT. Protein product: CASSYSVGRNNQPQHF. The rearrangement joins TRBV6-5 to TRBJ1-5; no clear D gene. Trimming pared 0 bases from V and 3 bases from J, leaving 12 bases between. Germline V gene lookup returns CDR1 MNHEY and CDR2 SVGAGI. There are 16 residues in the CDR3.

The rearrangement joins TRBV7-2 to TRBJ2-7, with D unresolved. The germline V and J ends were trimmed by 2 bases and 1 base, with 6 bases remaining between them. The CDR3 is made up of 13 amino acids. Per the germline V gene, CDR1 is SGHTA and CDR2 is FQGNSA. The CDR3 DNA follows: TGTGCCAGCAGCTTAACCCCTTCCTACGAGCAGTACTTC. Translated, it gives CASSLTPSYEQYF. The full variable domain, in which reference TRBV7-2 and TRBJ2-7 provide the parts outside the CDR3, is GAGVSQSPSNKVTEKGKDVELRCDPISGHTALYWYRQSLGQGLEFLIYFQGNSAPDKSGLPSDRFSAERTGGSVSTLTIQRTQQEDSAVYLCASSLTPSYEQYFGPGTRLTVT.

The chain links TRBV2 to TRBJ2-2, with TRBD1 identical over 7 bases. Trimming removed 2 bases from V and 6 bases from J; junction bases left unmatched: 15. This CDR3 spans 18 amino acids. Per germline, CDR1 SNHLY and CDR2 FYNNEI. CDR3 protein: CASSERWNLDRDPGELFF. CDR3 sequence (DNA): TGTGCCAGCAGTGAACGATGGAATTTAGACAGGGACCCCGGGGAGCTGTTTTTT.

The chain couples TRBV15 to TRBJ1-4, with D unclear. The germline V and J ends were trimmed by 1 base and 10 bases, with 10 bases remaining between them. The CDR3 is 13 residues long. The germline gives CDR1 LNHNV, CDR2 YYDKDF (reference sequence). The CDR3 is CATSRGITGKLFF. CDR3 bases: TGTGCCACCAGCAGAGGTATAACTGGAAAACTGTTTTTT.

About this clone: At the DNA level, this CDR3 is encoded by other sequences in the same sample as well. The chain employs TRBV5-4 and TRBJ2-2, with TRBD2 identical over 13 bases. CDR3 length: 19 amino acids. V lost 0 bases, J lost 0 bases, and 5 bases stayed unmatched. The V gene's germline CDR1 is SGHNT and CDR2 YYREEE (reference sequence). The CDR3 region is CASSLATLAGGTNTGELFF. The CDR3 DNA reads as TGTGCCAGCAGCTTGGCGACACTAGCGGGGGGGACGAACACCGGGGAGCTGTTTTTT.

The CDR3 region is CASSSTADSTDTQYF. CDR3 bases: TGTGCCAGCAGCTCAACAGCGGACAGCACAGATACGCAGTATTTT. The gene calls are TRBV11-3 and TRBJ2-3, with D possibly being TRBD2 (5 bases). CDR3 length equals 15 residues. Looked up from germline, CDR1 is SGHNT and CDR2 is YENEEA. Trimming took 4 bases from V and 0 from J, leaving 11 bases between them. The variable domain in full, with the rest retrieved from reference TRBV11-3 and TRBJ2-3, is EAGVVQSPRYKIIEKKQPVAFWCNPISGHNTLYWYLQNLGQGPELLIRYENEEAVDDSQLPKDRFSAERLKGVDSTLKIQPAELGDSAVYLCASSSTADSTDTQYFGPGTRLTVL.